The 8 T cell receptor beta chains below were found in one sample sequenced in a study of OX40 agonist ivuxolimab in advanced cancers. Some clones are missing from TCRdb's copy, which holds only in-frame ones; the method was immunoSEQ multiplex PCR. In the table there are just over 60,000 clones, around 90% of which are singletons. Here the sequenced sample was CD4+ or CD8+ T cells sorted from blood, taken in a trial of the OX40 agonist ivuxolimab. These receptors all come from an adult with an advanced solid tumor such as melanoma, head and neck, liver or kidney cancer.

The V call is TRBV2, the J call TRBJ1-6; D gene uncertain. Trimming removed 4 bases at V and 2 bases at J, with 12 bases between. Germline values: CDR1 SNHLY, CDR2 FYNNEI. The CDR3 covers 16 residues. The DNA of the CDR3 is TGTGCCAGCAGTGGGAATGAAGTCCCCTATAATTCACCCCTCCACTTT. Translation gives CASSGNEVPYNSPLHF.

This clone has more than one count but fewer than ten. The gene calls are TRBV29-1 and TRBJ1-2; perhaps TRBD1 as D (6 bases). The V gene lost 5 bases and the J gene lost 3 bases, with 13 bases spanning the gap. The CDR3 runs 13 residues. Germline values: CDR1 SQVTM, CDR2 ANQGSEA. CDR3 region: CSVNREGYYGYTF. CDR3 nucleotide sequence: TGCAGCGTTAACAGGGAAGGCTACTATGGCTACACCTTC.

Note on this clone: The same CDR3 is also encoded by other DNA sequences in this sample. The rearrangement uses TRBV27 and TRBJ1-5; 8 bases line up with TRBD1. With 6 bases clipped from V and 2 bases from J, the junction kept 9 bases outside the gene matches. The length of the CDR3 is 16 residues. Germline V gives CDR1 MNHEY, CDR2 SMNVEV (reference sequence). This chain's CDR3 is CASSLSGQGRNQPQHF. The CDR3 DNA reads as TGTGCCAGCAGCCTATCAGGACAGGGTCGCAATCAGCCCCAGCATTTT.

The sample holds one count of this clone. The chain employs TRBV27 and TRBJ2-7; possibly TRBD1 or TRBD2 for D (6 bases each). Per the germline V gene, CDR1 is MNHEY and CDR2 is SMNVEV (reference sequence). CDR3 size: 15 residues. Trimming took off 4 bases at V and 2 bases at J, with 15 bases between the two ends. CDR3 residues: CASSYGAEGAYEQYF. In DNA, the CDR3 is TGTGCCAGCAGTTACGGAGCGGAGGGGGCCTACGAGCAGTACTTC.

This chain joins TRBV4-1 and TRBJ2-7; 7 bases are shared with TRBD2. Germline-derived CDR1 and CDR2 are MGHRA and YSYEKL. CDR3 size: 15 residues. The J segment lost 0 bases and the V segment lost 0 bases, leaving 2 bases of the junction unmatched. Written as DNA, the CDR3 is TGCGCCAGCAGCCAAGAAGGACTAGTCTCCTACGAGCAGTACTTC. The encoded protein is CASSQEGLVSYEQYF.

This sequence joins TRBV5-6 and TRBJ1-2; D is possibly TRBD1 (5 bases). The CDR3 is 17 residues long. Germline V gives CDR1 SGHDT, CDR2 YYEEEE. The ends were cut back, 5 bases at V and 1 base at J, with 21 bases in the middle. CDR3 loop: CASRGTAKGLYNYGYTF. CDR3 sequence (DNA): TGTGCCAGCAGGGGTACAGCGAAGGGACTCTATAACTATGGCTACACCTTC.

The chain employs TRBV7-2 and TRBJ2-7; the D gene could be TRBD1 or TRBD2 (6 bases each). The CDR3 is 17 residues long. Germline V gene sequence: CDR1 SGHTA, CDR2 FQGNSA. With 1 base removed from V and 2 bases from J, the gap between germline ends came to 18 bases. CDR3 residues: CASSLDGLGAGTYEQYF. As DNA, the CDR3 is TGTGCCAGCAGCTTAGATGGTCTGGGGGCGGGGACCTACGAGCAGTACTTC.

The chain couples TRBV4-1 to TRBJ1-2, with 8 bases aligning to TRBD1. This CDR3 contains 15 residues. V shed 0 bases and J 4 bases; nucleotides not matched to a gene: 4. Looked up from germline, CDR1 is MGHRA and CDR2 is YSYEKL. In nucleotides, the CDR3 is TGCGCCAGCAGCCAAGAGGACAGGGCTGGCTATGGCTACACCTTC. It yields the protein CASSQEDRAGYGYTF.